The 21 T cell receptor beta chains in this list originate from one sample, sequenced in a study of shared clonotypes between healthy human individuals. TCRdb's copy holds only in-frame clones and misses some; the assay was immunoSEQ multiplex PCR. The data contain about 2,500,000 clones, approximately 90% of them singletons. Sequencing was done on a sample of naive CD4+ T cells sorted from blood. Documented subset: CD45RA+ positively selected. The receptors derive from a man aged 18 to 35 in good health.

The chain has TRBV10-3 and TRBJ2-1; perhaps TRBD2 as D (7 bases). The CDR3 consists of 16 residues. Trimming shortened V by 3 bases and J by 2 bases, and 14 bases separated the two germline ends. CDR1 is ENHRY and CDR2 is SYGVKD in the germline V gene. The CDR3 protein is CAISDSGGEAYNEQFF. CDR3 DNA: TGTGCCATCAGTGATTCGGGGGGCGAGGCCTACAATGAGCAGTTCTTC.

The CDR3 coding sequence is TGCGCCAGCAGCCACAGCTTGTCGGGAGGGCCCACAGATACGCAGTATTTT. Translation gives CASSHSLSGGPTDTQYF. The chain has TRBV5-1 and TRBJ2-3; 8 bases fit TRBD2. In germline, CDR1 is SGHRS, CDR2 YFSETQ. V was pared by 4 bases and J by 2 bases, with 12 bases of the junction left unmatched. The CDR3 is made up of 17 amino acids. Using reference TRBV5-1 and TRBJ2-3 for the parts outside the CDR3, the full variable domain is KAGVTQTPRYLIKTRGQQVTLSCSPISGHRSVSWYQQTPGQGLQFLFEYFSETQRNKGNFPGRFSGRQFSNSRSEMNVSTLELGDSALYLCASSHSLSGGPTDTQYFGPGTRLTVL.

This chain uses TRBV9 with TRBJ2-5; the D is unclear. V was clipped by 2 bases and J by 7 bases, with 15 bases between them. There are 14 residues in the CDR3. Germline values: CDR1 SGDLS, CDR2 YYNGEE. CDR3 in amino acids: CASSVLSHARTQYF. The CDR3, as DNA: TGTGCCAGCAGCGTGCTTTCCCATGCGCGGACCCAGTACTTC. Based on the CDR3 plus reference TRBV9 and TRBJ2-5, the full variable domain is DSGVTQTPKHLITATGQRVTLRCSPRSGDLSVYWYQQSLDQGLQFLIQYYNGEERAKGNILERFSAQQFPDLHSELNLSSLELGDSALYFCASSVLSHARTQYFGPGTRLLVL.

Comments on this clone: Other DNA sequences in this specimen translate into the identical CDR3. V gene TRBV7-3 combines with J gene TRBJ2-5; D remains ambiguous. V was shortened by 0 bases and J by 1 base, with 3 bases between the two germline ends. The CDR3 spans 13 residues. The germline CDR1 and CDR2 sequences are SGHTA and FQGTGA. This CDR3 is CASSLTAQETQYF. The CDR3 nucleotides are TGTGCCAGCAGCTTAACGGCCCAAGAGACCCAGTACTTC.

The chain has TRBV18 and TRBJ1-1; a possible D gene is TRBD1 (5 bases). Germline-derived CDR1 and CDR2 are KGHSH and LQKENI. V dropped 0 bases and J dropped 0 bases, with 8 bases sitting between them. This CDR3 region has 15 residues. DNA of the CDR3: TGTGCCAGCTCACCACCCGCAGGGATGAACACTGAAGCTTTCTTT. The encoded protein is CASSPPAGMNTEAFF.

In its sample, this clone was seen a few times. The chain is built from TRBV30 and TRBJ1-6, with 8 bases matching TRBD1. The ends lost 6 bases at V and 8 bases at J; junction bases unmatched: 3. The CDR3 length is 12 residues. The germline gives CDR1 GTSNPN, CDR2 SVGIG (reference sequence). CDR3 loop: CACDRGDSPLHF. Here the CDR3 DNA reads TGTGCCTGTGACAGGGGAGATTCACCCCTCCACTTT.

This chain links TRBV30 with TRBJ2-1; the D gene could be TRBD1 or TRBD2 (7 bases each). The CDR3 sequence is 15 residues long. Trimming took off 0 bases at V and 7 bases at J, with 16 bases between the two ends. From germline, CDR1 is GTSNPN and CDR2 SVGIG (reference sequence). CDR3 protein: CAWSVGGGGRNEQFF. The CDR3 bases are TGTGCCTGGAGTGTGGGGGGAGGGGGCCGGAATGAGCAGTTCTTC.

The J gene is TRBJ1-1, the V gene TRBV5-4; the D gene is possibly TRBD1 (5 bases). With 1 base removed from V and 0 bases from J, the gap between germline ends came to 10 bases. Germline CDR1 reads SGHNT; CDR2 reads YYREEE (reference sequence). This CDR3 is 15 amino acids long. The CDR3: CASSLSAGMNTEAFF. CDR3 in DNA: TGTGCCAGCAGCTTGTCGGCAGGGATGAACACTGAAGCTTTCTTT.

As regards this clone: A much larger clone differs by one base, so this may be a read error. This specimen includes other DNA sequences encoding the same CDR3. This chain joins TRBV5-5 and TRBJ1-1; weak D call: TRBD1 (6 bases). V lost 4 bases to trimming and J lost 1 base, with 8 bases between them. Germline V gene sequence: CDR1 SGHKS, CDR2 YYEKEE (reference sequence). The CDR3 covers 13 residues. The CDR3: CASSLDRNTEAFF. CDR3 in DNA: TGTGCCAGCAGCCTGGACAGGAACACTGAAGCTTTCTTT.

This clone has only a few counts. CDR3 protein: CASSLGTGRPPHF. DNA for the CDR3: TGTGCCAGCAGCTTAGGGACGGGCAGACCGCCCCACTTT. The chain employs TRBV7-9 and TRBJ1-6; no definite D call. Germline CDR1 SEHNR, CDR2 FQNEAQ (reference sequence). The ends were cut back, 1 base at V and 18 bases at J, with 16 bases in the middle. There are 13 residues in the CDR3.

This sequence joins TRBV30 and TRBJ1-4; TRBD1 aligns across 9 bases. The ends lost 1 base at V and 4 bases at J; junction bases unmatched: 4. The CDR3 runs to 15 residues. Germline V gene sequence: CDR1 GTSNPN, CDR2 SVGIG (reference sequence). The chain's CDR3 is CAWSGGQGFNEKLFF. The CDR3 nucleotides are TGTGCCTGGAGTGGGGGACAGGGATTTAATGAAAAACTGTTTTTT.

In nucleotides, the CDR3 is TGTGCCAGCAGCTATTCGGGGACAGGGAACACCGGGGAGCTGTTTTTT. This translates into CASSYSGTGNTGELFF. The V call is TRBV7-8, the J call TRBJ2-2; 8 bases are shared with TRBD1. CDR1 and CDR2 (germline): SGHVS, FQNEAQ. CDR3 length equals 16 residues. The V segment lost 4 bases and the J segment 1 base; nucleotides outside the gene matches: 5.

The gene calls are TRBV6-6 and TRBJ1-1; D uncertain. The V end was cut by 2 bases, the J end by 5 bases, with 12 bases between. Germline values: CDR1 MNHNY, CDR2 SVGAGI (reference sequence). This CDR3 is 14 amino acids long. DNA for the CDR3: TGTGCCAGCAGTTACAACCCCCCCGGGACTGAAGCTTTCTTT. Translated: CASSYNPPGTEAFF.

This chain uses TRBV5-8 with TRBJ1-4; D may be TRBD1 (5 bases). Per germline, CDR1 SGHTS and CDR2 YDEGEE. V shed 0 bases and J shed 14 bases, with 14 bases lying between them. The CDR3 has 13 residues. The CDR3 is CASSLEPQGRLFF. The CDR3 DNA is TGTGCCAGCAGCTTGGAACCCCAGGGTCGGCTGTTTTTT.

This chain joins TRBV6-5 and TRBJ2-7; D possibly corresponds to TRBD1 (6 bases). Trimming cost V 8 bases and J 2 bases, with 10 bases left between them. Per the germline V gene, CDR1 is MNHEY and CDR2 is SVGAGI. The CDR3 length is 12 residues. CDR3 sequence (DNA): TGTGCCAGCGGGGGCTCTGCCTACGAGCAGTACTTC. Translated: CASGGSAYEQYF.

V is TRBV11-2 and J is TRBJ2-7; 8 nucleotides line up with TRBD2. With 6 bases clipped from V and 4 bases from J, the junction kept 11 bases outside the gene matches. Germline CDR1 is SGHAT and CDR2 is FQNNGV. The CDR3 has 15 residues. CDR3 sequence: CASSRSGELWYEQYF. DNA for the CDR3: TGTGCCAGCAGTCGTAGCGGGGAGTTGTGGTACGAGCAGTACTTC.

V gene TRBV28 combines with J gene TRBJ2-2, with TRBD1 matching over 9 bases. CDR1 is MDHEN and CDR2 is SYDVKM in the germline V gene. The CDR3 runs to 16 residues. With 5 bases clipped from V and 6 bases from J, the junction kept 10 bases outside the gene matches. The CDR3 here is CASSTRGQGRSGELFF. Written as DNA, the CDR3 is TGTGCCAGCAGTACCCGGGGACAGGGAAGGTCCGGGGAGCTGTTTTTT.

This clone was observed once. The CDR3 nucleotides read TGCGCCAGCAGCCAAGAATTAATGACTAGCGGAAACGAGCAGTTCTTC. Its protein product is CASSQELMTSGNEQFF. This chain uses TRBV4-1 with TRBJ2-1; 9 nucleotides align to TRBD2. Germline assignment: CDR1 MGHRA and CDR2 YSYEKL. The CDR3 extends over 16 amino acids. Trimming at V came to 0 bases and at J to 10 bases, leaving 10 bases not matched to a gene.

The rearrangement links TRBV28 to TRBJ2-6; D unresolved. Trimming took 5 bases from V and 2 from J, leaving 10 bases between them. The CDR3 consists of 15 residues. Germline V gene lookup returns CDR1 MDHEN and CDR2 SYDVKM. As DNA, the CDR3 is TGTGCCAGCAGTGAAAGCCTAGCTGGGGCCAACGTCCTGACTTTC. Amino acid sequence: CASSESLAGANVLTF.

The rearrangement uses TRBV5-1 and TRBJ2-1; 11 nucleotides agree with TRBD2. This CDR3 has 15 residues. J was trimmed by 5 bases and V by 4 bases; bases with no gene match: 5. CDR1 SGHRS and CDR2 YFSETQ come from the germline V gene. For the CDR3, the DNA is TGCGCCAGCAGCATAGCGGGAGGGCCCCACAATGAGCAGTTCTTC. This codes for CASSIAGGPHNEQFF.

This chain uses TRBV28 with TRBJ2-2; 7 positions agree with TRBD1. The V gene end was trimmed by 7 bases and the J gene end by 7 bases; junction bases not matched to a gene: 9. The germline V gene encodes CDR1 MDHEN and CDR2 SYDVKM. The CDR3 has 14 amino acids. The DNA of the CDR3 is TGTGCCAGCACTCACAGGGGTGGAAGCGGGGAGCTGTTTTTT. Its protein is CASTHRGGSGELFF.